These 32 T cell receptor beta chains share one sample of origin, sequenced in a study of T cells in Graves' hyperthyroidism and ophthalmopathy. Amplified regions were TCR beta CDR3 sequences from RNA transcripts. First-round RT-PCR targeting the TCR CDR3 was performed with the HTBI primer set. TCRdb ran MiXCR on the multiplex PCR reads and lists one entry per CDR3 protein. The repertoire holds fewer than 400,000 distinct CDR3 sequences, with approximately 14% as singletons. The sequenced sample was blood. The source of these receptors is a woman between 18 and 30 years old with Graves' hyperthyroidism that later progressed to Graves' ophthalmopathy.

This clonotype was detected many times. The J gene is TRBJ2-1, the V gene TRBV7-8; TRBD2 matches at 8 bases. CDR1 and CDR2 (germline): SGHVS, FQNEAQ. CDR3 length: 15 amino acids. Trimming took 8 bases from V and 8 from J; bases not matched to a gene: 14. CDR3 nucleotides: TGTGCCAGCGGACTTACCGGGACTAGTAGCGATGAGCAGTTCTTC. It specifies CASGLTGTSSDEQFF.

This clonotype was found many times. The DNA for the CDR3 is TGCAGCGTTGAAGGGACTAGCGGGAGCCCAGATACGCAGTATTTT. It yields the protein CSVEGTSGSPDTQYF. The J gene is TRBJ2-3, the V gene TRBV29-1, with 13 bases identical to TRBD2. The CDR3 is 15 amino acids. CDR1 is SQVTM, CDR2 ANQGSEA, per germline. The V and J ends lost 1 base and 4 bases, in that order; junction bases with no gene match: 2.

This clonotype was counted at least ten times. The chain uses TRBV5-4 and TRBJ1-1, with 8 bases lining up with TRBD1. From germline, CDR1 is SGHNT and CDR2 YYREEE (reference sequence). The CDR3 is 16 amino acids. With 4 bases clipped from V and 1 base from J, the junction kept 9 bases outside the gene matches. DNA for the CDR3: TGTGCCAGCAGCCCTCGGACAGGGTGGGGGAACACTGAAGCTTTCTTT. Residues: CASSPRTGWGNTEAFF.

This clonotype occurred a few times. The chain recombines TRBV5-1 with TRBJ2-7; the D gene could be TRBD1 or TRBD2 (6 bases each). Trimming left V 4 bases short and J 2 bases short, with 16 bases between. Germline CDR1 is SGHRS and CDR2 is YFSETQ. CDR3 length: 15 amino acids. The CDR3 loop reads CASSGGPDETYEQYF. CDR3 sequence (DNA): TGCGCCAGCAGCGGGGGGCCGGACGAGACCTACGAGCAGTACTTC.

This clonotype was detected ten times or more. The chain has TRBV11-2 and TRBJ2-5; unclear D gene. CDR3 size: 16 residues. The V gene lost 3 bases and the J gene lost 0 bases, with 14 bases spanning the gap. Germline V CDR1 and CDR2: SGHAT, FQNNGV. The DNA for the CDR3 is TGTGCCAGCAGCTTGGGGTCGGCACAGTACCAAGAGACCCAGTACTTC. It specifies CASSLGSAQYQETQYF.

This rearrangement joins TRBV20-1 to TRBJ1-5, with D possibly being TRBD1 (5 bases). Germline V gene data show CDR1 as DFQATT and CDR2 as SNEGSKA (reference sequence). Between the trimmed V and J ends, which lost 6 bases and 11 bases, there was a span of 11 bases. The CDR3 runs 10 residues. CDR3 residues: CSASAGAQHF. CDR3 bases: TGCAGTGCCTCCGCGGGGGCCCAGCATTTT.

This clonotype was observed a few times. The gene calls are TRBV27 and TRBJ2-7; D not certain. Germline V gives CDR1 MNHEY, CDR2 SMNVEV (reference sequence). V gave up 2 bases and J gave up 1 base, with 6 bases separating them. This CDR3 comprises 13 residues. The CDR3 loop reads CASSLRRSYEQYF. As DNA, the CDR3 is TGTGCCAGCAGTTTAAGACGTTCCTACGAGCAGTACTTC.

V is TRBV28 and J is TRBJ1-1, with 7 positions matching TRBD1. V lost 6 bases, J lost 10 bases, and 17 bases stayed unmatched. Germline-derived CDR1 and CDR2 are MDHEN and SYDVKM. The CDR3 sequence is 15 residues long. The CDR3 is CASRSGQAPRARAFF. CDR3 coding DNA: TGTGCCAGCAGGTCCGGACAGGCCCCGCGGGCTCGAGCTTTCTTT.

The J gene is TRBJ2-1, the V gene TRBV15, with 9 positions matching TRBD2. Trimming cost V 1 base and J 2 bases; bases outside gene matches: 0. The CDR3 is 15 residues long. CDR1 and CDR2 (germline): LNHNV, YYDKDF (reference sequence). The DNA for the CDR3 is TGTGCCACCAGCAGAGGACTAGCGGCCTACAATGAGCAGTTCTTC. It specifies CATSRGLAAYNEQFF.

V and J are TRBV28 and TRBJ2-3, with 9 positions matching TRBD2. The CDR3 is made up of 13 amino acids. The germline V gene has CDR1 MDHEN and CDR2 SYDVKM. Trimming at V came to 5 bases and at J to 8 bases, leaving 5 bases not matched to a gene. The CDR3 spells CASSDGTSLTQYF. The CDR3 DNA is TGTGCCAGCAGTGATGGGACTAGCCTTACGCAGTATTTT.

The sample holds many counts of this clonotype. This rearrangement joins TRBV3-1 to TRBJ1-5; D not certain. Trimming took 0 bases from V and 1 from J, leaving 7 bases between them. Germline loops: CDR1 LGHDT, CDR2 YNNKEL (reference sequence). The CDR3 totals 15 residues. CDR3 loop: CASSQDGTSNQPQHF. DNA of the CDR3: TGTGCCAGCAGCCAAGACGGTACAAGCAATCAGCCCCAGCATTTT.

This clonotype was observed at least ten times. The CDR3 is CSANPYSFGGEQYF. For the CDR3, the DNA is TGCAGTGCTAACCCATACAGCTTTGGGGGCGAGCAGTACTTC. V and J are TRBV20-1 and TRBJ2-7; D assignment may be TRBD1 or TRBD2 (5 bases each). V was shortened by 4 bases and J by 6 bases, with 19 bases between the two germline ends. Germline V gene data show CDR1 as DFQATT and CDR2 as SNEGSKA (reference sequence). The CDR3 runs to 14 residues.

In its sample, this clonotype was seen many times. The gene calls are TRBV7-9 and TRBJ2-2, with 11 nucleotides matching TRBD2. The CDR3 contains 18 residues. Trimming cost V 0 bases and J 4 bases; bases outside gene matches: 7. The germline gives CDR1 SEHNR, CDR2 FQNEAQ (reference sequence). CDR3 sequence (DNA): TGTGCCAGCAGCTTAGCGTCTAGCGGGAGGTCGAGCACCGGGGAGCTGTTTTTT. The encoded protein is CASSLASSGRSSTGELFF.

This clonotype was found a few times. The chain recombines TRBV27 with TRBJ2-3; no clear D gene. Germline CDR1 and CDR2: MNHEY and SMNVEV (reference sequence). The CDR3 has 14 residues. V was trimmed by 5 bases and J by 2 bases, leaving 11 bases between them. The CDR3 reads CASSPQEITDTQYF. The DNA of the CDR3 is TGTGCCAGCAGTCCGCAGGAAATCACAGATACGCAGTATTTT.

The DNA for the CDR3 is TGCAGCGTTCAGGGACAGATGAACACTGAAGCTTTCTTT. It translates to CSVQGQMNTEAFF. The chain joins TRBV29-1 to TRBJ1-1; TRBD1 agrees at 7 bases. This CDR3 has 13 amino acids. With 5 bases clipped from V and 0 bases from J, the junction kept 3 bases outside the gene matches. The germline V gene encodes CDR1 SQVTM and CDR2 ANQGSEA.

This clonotype was found many times. The chain is built from TRBV12-3 or TRBV12-4 and TRBJ2-5; D might be TRBD1 (7 bases). V lost 6 bases to trimming and J lost 5 bases, with 13 bases between them. This CDR3 is built from 13 residues. The CDR3 region is CASRRDSRETQYF. The CDR3 bases are TGTGCCAGCAGGCGGGACAGCCGGGAGACCCAGTACTTC.

This clonotype has a count of ten or more. The J gene is TRBJ1-3, the V gene TRBV24-1; D is ambiguous. There are 12 residues in the CDR3. Per the germline V gene, CDR1 is KGHDR and CDR2 is SFDVKD. Between the trimmed V and J ends, which lost 7 bases and 4 bases, there was a span of 7 bases. In DNA form, the CDR3 reads TGTGCCACCAGCCTGGAGGGAAACACCATATATTTT. This codes for CATSLEGNTIYF.

The table lists this clonotype with many counts. The chain is built from TRBV11-3 and TRBJ2-3; D ambiguous. V lost 1 base and J 7 bases, leaving 15 bases between the germline ends. The CDR3 runs 15 residues. CDR1 SGHNT and CDR2 YENEEA come from the germline V gene. This CDR3 reads CASSLGRRSLNTQYF. The DNA of the CDR3 is TGTGCCAGCAGCTTAGGCCGGCGCAGCTTGAATACGCAGTATTTT. The variable domain in full, with the rest retrieved from reference TRBV11-3 and TRBJ2-3, is EAGVVQSPRYKIIEKKQPVAFWCNPISGHNTLYWYLQNLGQGPELLIRYENEEAVDDSQLPKDRFSAERLKGVDSTLKIQPAELGDSAVYLCASSLGRRSLNTQYFGPGTRLTVL.

The V call is TRBV20-1, the J call TRBJ1-4, with D hard to call. V shed 3 bases and J shed 4 bases, with 9 bases lying between them. Germline-derived CDR1 and CDR2 are DFQATT and SNEGSKA (reference sequence). The CDR3 totals 13 residues. In nucleotides, the CDR3 is TGCAGTGCTAGTGTGGGGAATAATGAAAAACTGTTTTTT. It translates to CSASVGNNEKLFF.

V is TRBV9 and J is TRBJ2-1; 10 nucleotides match TRBD1. CDR3 length: 14 amino acids. V lost 4 bases, J lost 6 bases, and 4 bases stayed unmatched. Germline lookup yields CDR1 SGDLS and CDR2 YYNGEE. CDR3 protein: CASSLRQGANEQFF. The CDR3 DNA follows: TGTGCCAGCAGCCTCCGACAGGGGGCCAATGAGCAGTTCTTC.

This clonotype came up a few times. The CDR3 loop reads CASSLALRGYEQYF. The CDR3 nucleotides are TGCGCCAGCAGCTTGGCCCTACGGGGTTACGAGCAGTACTTC. The chain combines TRBV5-1 with TRBJ2-7, with a possible D match to TRBD2 (5 bases). The CDR3 sequence is 14 residues long. Germline V CDR1 and CDR2: SGHRS, YFSETQ. The V and J ends lost 0 bases and 4 bases respectively, with 11 bases between them.

In its sample, this clonotype was seen many times. The chain employs TRBV2 and TRBJ1-1; D is ambiguous. Germline CDR1 reads SNHLY; CDR2 reads FYNNEI. The V and J ends lost 7 bases and 3 bases respectively, with 9 bases between them. This CDR3 is 12 amino acids long. CDR3 sequence (DNA): TGTGCCAGCACGGCGGGTTACACTGAAGCTTTCTTT. As protein: CASTAGYTEAFF.

The chain joins TRBV19 to TRBJ2-3; TRBD1 matches at 8 bases. The CDR3 covers 17 residues. The germline gives CDR1 LNHDA, CDR2 SQIVND (reference sequence). V lost 4 bases, J lost 3 bases, and 12 bases stayed unmatched. The CDR3 sequence is CASSNLRGRGITDTQYF. Here the CDR3 DNA reads TGTGCCAGTAGTAACCTCAGGGGGCGAGGGATAACAGATACGCAGTATTTT. Full variable domain (missing parts from reference TRBV19 and TRBJ2-3): DGGITQSPKYLFRKEGQNVTLSCEQNLNHDAMYWYRQDPGQGLRLIYYSQIVNDFQKGDIAEGYSVSREKKESFPLTVTSAQKNPTAFYLCASSNLRGRGITDTQYFGPGTRLTVL.

For this clonotype: A read error may be the cause here, since a much bigger clone is one base away. The rearrangement uses TRBV7-3 and TRBJ2-1, with TRBD2 identical over 9 bases. Germline CDR1 is SGHTA and CDR2 is FQGTGA. Trimming removed 2 bases from V and 7 bases from J; junction bases left unmatched: 9. CDR3 length equals 16 residues. The CDR3 here is CASSLHSGGGTNEQFF. The CDR3 DNA reads as TGTGCCAGCAGCTTACATAGCGGGGGCGGAACGAATGAGCAGTTCTTC.

This clonotype has at least ten counts. The CDR3 reads CSARTGDSPLHF. For the CDR3, the DNA is TGCAGTGCTCGGACGGGAGATTCACCCCTCCACTTT. The chain combines TRBV20-1 with TRBJ1-6; D gene uncertain. The CDR3 is 12 residues long. Germline V gene sequence: CDR1 DFQATT, CDR2 SNEGSKA (reference sequence). V lost 5 bases and J 8 bases, leaving 10 bases between the germline ends.

Notes on this clonotype: A much bigger clone sits one base away, suggesting this may be a read error. The chain combines TRBV7-2 with TRBJ2-7; the D gene could be TRBD1 or TRBD2 (6 bases each). Trimming left V 6 bases short and J 6 bases short, with 15 bases between. CDR3 length: 13 residues. Germline CDR1 SGHTA, CDR2 FQGNSA. CDR3: CASREMGGCEQYF. CDR3 nucleotide sequence: TGTGCCAGCAGGGAAATGGGGGGCTGCGAGCAGTACTTC.

This clonotype was recorded many times. The chain is built from TRBV6-1 and TRBJ2-1; a possible D gene is TRBD1 (6 bases). Germline V gene lookup returns CDR1 MNHNS and CDR2 SASEGT. Deletions cut 5 bases from V and 4 bases from J, with 12 bases between. CDR3 length: 14 residues. The CDR3 nucleotides are TGTGCCAGCAGTTGGGGACACGATTACAATGAGCAGTTCTTC. Translated: CASSWGHDYNEQFF.

This clonotype appeared many times. The chain employs TRBV20-1 and TRBJ2-5, with D perhaps TRBD1 or TRBD2 (7 bases each). With 8 bases removed from V and 5 bases from J, the gap between germline ends came to 21 bases. This CDR3 region has 14 residues. CDR1 and CDR2 from the germline V gene are DFQATT and SNEGSKA (reference sequence). CDR3 amino acids: CSPKSQGGYETQYF. CDR3 nucleotide sequence: TGCAGTCCTAAGAGTCAGGGGGGGTACGAGACCCAGTACTTC.

V and J are TRBV4-2 and TRBJ2-1; D not certain. The CDR3 contains 17 residues. Trimming removed 0 bases from V and 2 bases from J, with 14 bases in between. The germline gives CDR1 LGHNA, CDR2 YNFKEQ. The CDR3 is CASSQDNSVVTYNEQFF. The CDR3 DNA sequence: TGTGCCAGCAGCCAAGATAACTCGGTAGTGACCTACAATGAGCAGTTCTTC.

This clonotype was found once. Lacking the conserved final phenylalanine or tryptophan, this CDR3 likely reflects a read error. This chain joins TRBV12-3 or TRBV12-4 and TRBJ2-2; D is perhaps TRBD2 (5 bases). This CDR3 has 14 amino acids. V lost 2 bases to trimming and J lost 3 bases, with 7 bases between them. The CDR3 DNA is TGTGCCAGCAGTTTAACCGGGGACACCGGGGAGCTGTTTTCT. This translates into CASSLTGDTGELFS.

The chain is built from TRBV12-3 or TRBV12-4 and TRBJ2-2; 9 nucleotides agree with TRBD2. Unmatched junction bases numbered 14, after V lost 3 bases and J lost 6 bases. The CDR3 is 18 residues long. In DNA form, the CDR3 reads TGTGCCAGCAGTTTGAGGGGGTCGCGGGAGGGCCTCGCCGGGGAGCTGTTTTTT. Translating it yields CASSLRGSREGLAGELFF.

This clonotype came up a few times. This chain connects TRBV3-1 to TRBJ2-2; 8 positions agree with TRBD1. Germline assignment: CDR1 LGHDT and CDR2 YNNKEL (reference sequence). The junction had 10 bases not matched to a gene; V was cut back by 0 bases and J by 7 bases. This CDR3 region has 17 residues. DNA of the CDR3: TGTGCCAGCAGCCAAGACGTCCGGACAGGGCTTATCGGGGAGCTGTTTTTT. Protein sequence: CASSQDVRTGLIGELFF. Drawing the rest from reference TRBV3-1 and TRBJ2-2, the complete variable domain is DTAVSQTPKYLVTQMGNDKSIKCEQNLGHDTMYWYKQDSKKFLKIMFSYNNKELIINETVPNRFSPKSPDKAHLNLHINSLELGDSAVYFCASSQDVRTGLIGELFFGEGSRLTVL.